This T cell receptor beta chain was retrieved from a study of T cell repertoires in cytomegalovirus infection. Germline V CDR1 and CDR2: SEHNR, FQNEAQ (reference sequence). The CDR3 runs to 14 residues. Trimming left V 2 bases short and J 2 bases short, with 9 bases between. From the reads, TCRdb called clonotypes with MiXCR, one entry per CDR3 protein. The sample has more than 200,000 distinct CDR3 sequences, approximately 9.1% seen once. This clonotype was counted a few times. The sequenced material came from PBMCs. The J gene is TRBJ2-5, the V gene TRBV7-9; D call uncertain. The receptor was derived from a human donor in good health (CMV status not recorded). Some clones in this sample may be carry-over from other donors' samples. The CDR3 nucleotides read TGTGCCAGCAGCTTAATGCAGATACAAGAGACCCAGTACTTC. It specifies CASSLMQIQETQYF. The full variable domain, with the rest looked up from reference TRBV7-9 and TRBJ2-5, is DTGVSQNPRHKITKRGQNVTFRCDPISEHNRLYWYRQTLGQGPEFLTYFQNEAQLEKSRLLSDRFSAERPKGSFSTLEIQRTEQGDSAMYLCASSLMQIQETQYFGPGTRLLVL.